The rows below give T cell receptor beta chains drawn from one sample of a study of blood T cells in healthy people across ages. TCRdb called the 5' RACE reads again in MiXCR, with one record for every CDR3 protein. This table has about 840,000 distinct CDR3 sequences, 25% to 35% appearing once. This sample was also put to use in a study of T cells of mothers and their children.

Sequenced: blood. These receptor sequences come from a woman aged 40 to 55 in good health. CDR3s include the opening cysteine and the closing phenylalanine or tryptophan. The D gene is left open where the match is weak. Only some rows state a clone size, as once, few, many or a class for expanded clones.

len	v_gene	d_gene	j_gene	abundance	CDR3aa	CDR3nt
12	TRBV29-1	.	TRBJ2-1	many	CSLRRPYNEQFF	TGCAGCCTGAGGCGCCCCTACAATGAGCAGTTCTTC
14	TRBV12-3/TRBV12-4	.	TRBJ1-2	many	CASSLAARDSGYTF	TGTGCCAGCAGTTTAGCGGCTAGGGATTCGGGCTACACCTTC
13	TRBV20-1	TRBD1	TRBJ2-2	.	CSIRDRRAGELFF	TGCAGTATCCGGGACAGGAGGGCCGGGGAGCTGTTTTTT
13	TRBV20-1	.	TRBJ1-1	.	CSAQVGANTEAFF	TGCAGTGCTCAAGTGGGGGCGAACACTGAAGCTTTCTTT
13	TRBV5-1	.	TRBJ1-3	few	CASSGVSGNTIYF	TGCGCCAGCAGCGGCGTCTCTGGAAACACCATATATTTT
12	TRBV20-1	.	TRBJ2-7	many	CSALLDRYEQYF	TGCAGTGCGCTCCTAGACCGCTACGAGCAGTACTTC
11	TRBV7-2	.	TRBJ2-3	few	CASSPTNAQYF	TGTGCCAGCAGCCCCACGAATGCGCAGTATTTT
15	TRBV20-1	TRBD1	TRBJ2-7	.	CSARSGRGSYNEQYF	TGCAGTGCTCGCTCGGGCAGGGGGTCCTACAATGAGCAGTACTTC
14	TRBV18	.	TRBJ2-3	few	CASSPMGRTDTQYF	TGTGCCAGCTCACCAATGGGGCGGACAGATACGCAGTATTTT
16	TRBV6-1	.	TRBJ2-1	.	CASSSSLTPLRDEQFF	.
15	TRBV20-1	TRBD2	TRBJ2-1	many	CSARDEDRGGNEQFF	TGCAGTGCTAGAGATGAGGACCGCGGGGGAAATGAGCAGTTCTTC
18	TRBV10-2	TRBD2	TRBJ2-3	.	CASSDGDLAGGRTDTQYF	TGCGCCAGCAGTGACGGAGATCTAGCGGGGGGGCGGACAGATACGCAGTATTTT
16	TRBV12-3/TRBV12-4	.	TRBJ2-2	few	CASSRSQSRFPGELFF	TGTGCCAGCAGCCGATCCCAAAGCCGCTTCCCCGGGGAGCTGTTTTTT
15	TRBV6-8	.	TRBJ1-5	many	CASLKGSRGGQPQHF	TGTGCCAGCCTCAAGGGCAGTCGAGGAGGTCAGCCCCAGCATTTT
17	TRBV7-6	TRBD1	TRBJ2-1	.	CASSGPRRTGAGNEQFF	TGTGCCAGCAGCGGCCCCCGAAGGACAGGGGCGGGGAATGAGCAGTTCTTC
15	TRBV6-2/TRBV6-3	.	TRBJ2-7	many	CASSSTGTLSYEQYF	TGTGCCAGCAGTTCCACAGGGACCCTTTCCTACGAGCAGTACTTC